Listed here is a single T cell receptor (beta chain). Repertoires were generated with immunoSEQ multiplex PCR, while TCRdb's copy carries only in-frame clones and drops some. Altogether over 450,000 clones are present, around 78% being singletons, with the ten largest covering more than 0.01%. This sample is drawn from a study of shared T cell receptors in the human thymus. This CDR3 spans 16 amino acids. Germline V CDR1 and CDR2: SNHLY, FYNNEI. The V and J ends lost 7 bases and 2 bases, in that order; junction bases with no gene match: 12. This same sample was also taken into another study, of human thymus T cells. That source adds: Having surgery to correct congenital heart defects, healthy Finnish infants acted as the donors. Thymic tissue was derived from resections collected during corrective heart surgery. Related research found strongly overlapping thymic repertoires in unrelated individuals.

Sequenced sample: thymocytes. The origin of this receptor is a boy under two years old with a congenital heart defect. The V and J genes are TRBV2 and TRBJ1-2; TRBD1 matches at 8 bases. The CDR3 coding sequence is TGTGCCAGCATGGCCCAGGACAGGGTACAAAACTATGGCTACACCTTC. Its translation: CASMAQDRVQNYGYTF.